The rows below give T cell receptor beta chains drawn from one sample of a study of blood T cell repertoires in COVID-19. Clones were sequenced by immunoSEQ multiplex PCR, and TCRdb holds only the in-frame ones, with some missing. Of under 95,000 clones listed, roughly 80% are singletons. Sequencing was performed on peripheral blood. These receptors came from a man aged 45 to 65 with acute or convalescent COVID-19. Each CDR3 is given with its conserved first and last residue. The order of the fields is J gene, V gene, CDR3 protein.

>TRBJ2-3|TRBV12-5
CASGSFTGDTDTQYF
>TRBJ2-4|TRBV5-6
CASSFWTGGKVAKNIQYF
>TRBJ2-2|TRBV5-8
CASRPRQSTGELFF
>TRBJ2-1|TRBV6-5
CASSYEAGGYHNEQFF
>TRBJ1-2|TRBV13
CASSQTQGYGYTF
>TRBJ2-5|TRBV28
CATSGGLAQETQYF
>TRBJ2-3|TRBV5-6
CASSSLRFSSTDTQYF
>TRBJ1-1|TRBV9
CASSARNTEAFF
>TRBJ2-1|TRBV11-2
CASSLGLAGGFEQFF
>TRBJ2-3|TRBV28
CASSSGLASTDTQYF
>TRBJ2-7|TRBV7-9
CASSPPVGAPYEQYF
>TRBJ2-3|TRBV7-9
CASSSSGGGATDTQYF
>TRBJ2-2|TRBV7-2
CASSLDRRAGELFF
>TRBJ2-3|TRBV7-3
CASSPGYRVDTQYF
>TRBJ2-7|TRBV27
CASRPGLAEDEQYF
>TRBJ2-4|TRBV15
CATSREARGIQYF
>TRBJ1-1|TRBV13
CASSPPRGLEAFF
>TRBJ2-2|TRBV13
CASSLAGRIHTGELFF
>TRBJ2-1|TRBV6-2/TRBV6-3
CASSHSGGNEQFF
>TRBJ1-5|TRBV28
CASGTGGDQPQHF
>TRBJ2-6|TRBV7-2
CASTPRGGANVLTF
>TRBJ2-3|TRBV6-2/TRBV6-3
CASSYSGGLEGFTDTQYF
>TRBJ2-7|TRBV7-9
CASSRGQPTEYYEQYF
>TRBJ2-2|TRBV7-9
CASSVSWGGISNTGELFF
>TRBJ2-7|TRBV7-2
CASSKYGGEQYF
>TRBJ1-2|TRBV7-9
CASSPLGDYGYTF
>TRBJ1-3|TRBV28
CASSPPVRGNTIYF
>TRBJ2-1|TRBV5-1
CASSLTNQGASSYNEQFF
>TRBJ2-2|TRBV3-1/TRBV3-2
CASSQDAQGELTGELFF
>TRBJ1-3|TRBV12-5
CASGRGDSGNTIYF
>TRBJ2-1|TRBV3-1/TRBV3-2
CASSQDYGTSGSRNEQFF
>TRBJ1-2|TRBV7-3
CASSPDGANYGYTF
>TRBJ1-1|TRBV7-2
CASSRRGGSLRGTEAFF
>TRBJ1-6|TRBV25-1
CASSEGSGDNSPLHF
>TRBJ2-1|TRBV27
CASSPFAGGNNEQFF
>TRBJ2-5|TRBV5-1
CASSFTGTETQYF
>TRBJ1-2|TRBV30
CAWSVFGGTWGYTF
>TRBJ1-1|TRBV28
CASSSPFPGVTEAFF
>TRBJ1-2|TRBV7-8
CASSFGATASGYTF
>TRBJ1-5|TRBV21-1
CASSKARGNQPQHF
>TRBJ2-7|TRBV7-2
CASSLGLAVYEQYF
>TRBJ1-3|TRBV6-2/TRBV6-3
CASRPTGQSLSGNTIYF
>TRBJ2-5|TRBV6-5
CASSLGLAETQYF
>TRBJ2-5|TRBV13
CASSLTSGGGETQYF
>TRBJ2-1|TRBV11-2
CASSSTGTPFF
>TRBJ2-5|TRBV4-2
CASSPRTSGRTQETQYF
>TRBJ1-2|TRBV29-1
CSVQQGIYGYTF
>TRBJ1-1|TRBV2
CASNGRPNTEAFF
>TRBJ1-5|TRBV7-2
CASSLSRSNQPQHF
>TRBJ1-2|TRBV7-3
CASSRYPGAQGDENGYTF
>TRBJ1-3|TRBV15
CATSRDRLEGGLISGNTIYF
>TRBJ2-1|TRBV6-5
CASSYRTSRGGDEQFF
>TRBJ2-7|TRBV6-2/TRBV6-3
CASSRLAGSYEQYF
>TRBJ1-1|TRBV3-1/TRBV3-2
CASSQVLTGVEAFF
>TRBJ1-1|TRBV30
CAWSSYTEAFF
>TRBJ1-5|TRBV5-6
CASSFGTGNNQPQHF
>TRBJ2-5|TRBV5-1
CASSWGPQETQYF
>TRBJ1-4|TRBV27
CASSPLPREGGEKLFF